The TCR beta chain described here comes from a study of blood T cell repertoires in COVID-19. Study details: Material from acute and convalescent COVID-19 was sourced from the United States, Italy and Spain.

TCRdb's table, derived via immunoSEQ multiplex PCR, lists solely in-frame clones and lacks some. This sample has about 150,000 clones, with about 90% found just once. The source material was peripheral blood. The origin of this receptor is a man aged 80 or over with acute or convalescent COVID-19.

CDR3 sequence: CASSRVSGSQETQYF. The CDR3 region has the DNA TGCGCCAGCAGCCGGGTCTCGGGATCCCAAGAGACCCAGTACTTC. This chain connects TRBV4-1 to TRBJ2-5; D might be TRBD2 (5 bases). The germline gives CDR1 MGHRA, CDR2 YSYEKL. Trimming took 4 bases from V and 1 from J, leaving 13 bases between them. There are 15 residues in the CDR3.